Sequencing of this TCR beta chain was carried out in a study of CD8+CD57+ T cells in acquired aplastic anemia. Study context: The sorted CD4+ and CD8+ cells yielded an average roughly 3 ug of DNA. Study-level findings and limits: Patients and controls shared approximately 30 CD8+ CDR3 sequences.

Those patients picked for sequencing had displayed CD8+CD57+ cell expansion on flow cytometry. Everyone among the patients had severe acquired aplastic anemia. Genomic DNA constituted the template upon which TCR beta VDJ and CDR3 profiling was performed. TCRdb processed the reads anew with MiXCR; each CDR3 protein has one entry. The table lists around 200,000 distinct CDR3 sequences, 65% of them singletons. V lost 6 bases to trimming and J lost 0 bases; unmatched junction nucleotides: 3. Per germline, CDR1 DFQATT and CDR2 SNEGSKA (reference sequence). CDR3 length: 14 residues. Concerning this clonotype itself: Its antigen is not identified.

The TCR comes from a human donor with aplastic anemia. The chain is built from TRBV20-1 and TRBJ2-2, with 8 bases fitting TRBD1. The sequencing sample was made of sorted CD4+, CD8+, or CD8+CD57+ T cells (not recorded which) from PBMCs. CDR3 DNA: TGCAGTGCCCCGGACAGGGCGAACACCGGGGAGCTGTTTTTT. The encoded protein is CSAPDRANTGELFF.